This TCR beta chain was sequenced in a study of blood T cell repertoires in COVID-19. After removal of 4 bases from V and 2 bases from J, the junction contained 5 bases not matched to a gene. Germline assignment: CDR1 SGHRS and CDR2 YFSETQ. CDR3 length: 14 residues. Here immunoSEQ multiplex PCR was the method, and the copy in TCRdb shows in-frame clones only, minus some. The repertoire includes fewer than 90,000 clones, roughly 86% of them detected once, and roughly 5% sits in the top ten. The sequence derives from a man over 45 with active or convalescent COVID-19. The rearrangement joins TRBV5-1 to TRBJ2-5; 7 bases agree with TRBD1. The sample consisted of peripheral blood. CDR3 bases: TGCGCCAGCAGCCCGGGACAGTCACAAGAGACCCAGTACTTC. Amino acid sequence: CASSPGQSQETQYF.